The entry below gives a single T cell receptor beta chain sequence along with its context. Authors' processing steps: Counts of nucleated cells, estimated from reference gene primer amplification, were obtained. Assay: immunoSEQ multiplex PCR; the TCRdb copy retains only in-frame clones and omits some. V and J calls and clone size are given by that table; D and trimming were obtained from the DNA. This sample has 150,000 or so clones, with roughly 84% found just once. The data were obtained in a study of blood T cell repertoires in COVID-19. Study context: Specimens from acute and convalescent COVID-19 originated in the United States, Italy and Spain. The analysed material was cDNA or gDNA that came from T cells, B-cell-depleted T cells, or PBMCs.

The CDR3 runs 14 residues. With V trimmed by 7 bases and J by 4 bases, 5 bases remained unmatched. Looked up from germline, CDR1 is SGHVS and CDR2 is FQNEAQ. Sequences were obtained from peripheral blood. This clonotype was sampled from a woman in her forties or fifties in a cohort sampled during active or convalescent COVID-19. The rearrangement links TRBV7-8 to TRBJ2-5; 11 bases are shared with TRBD2. The CDR3 here is CASIGTSGSETQYF. CDR3 DNA sequence: TGTGCCAGCATAGGGACTAGCGGTTCAGAGACCCAGTACTTC.